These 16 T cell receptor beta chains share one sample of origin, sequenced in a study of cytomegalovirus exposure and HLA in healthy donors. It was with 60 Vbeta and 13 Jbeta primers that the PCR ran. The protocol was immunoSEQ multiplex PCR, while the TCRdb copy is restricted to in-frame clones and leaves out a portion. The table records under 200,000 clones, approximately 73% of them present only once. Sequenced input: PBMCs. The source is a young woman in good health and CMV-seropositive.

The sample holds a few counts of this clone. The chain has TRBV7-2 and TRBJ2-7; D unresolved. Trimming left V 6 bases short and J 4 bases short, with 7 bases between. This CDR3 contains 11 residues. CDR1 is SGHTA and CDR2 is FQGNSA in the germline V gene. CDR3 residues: CASSSNYEQYF. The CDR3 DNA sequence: TGTGCCAGCAGTTCTAATTACGAGCAGTACTTC.

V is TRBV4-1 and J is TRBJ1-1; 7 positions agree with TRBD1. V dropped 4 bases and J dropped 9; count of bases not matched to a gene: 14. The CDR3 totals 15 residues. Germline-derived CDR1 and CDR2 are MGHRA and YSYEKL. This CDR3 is CASSPAGGSLGKAFF. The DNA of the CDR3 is TGCGCCAGCAGCCCGGCAGGGGGGAGCCTCGGTAAAGCTTTCTTT.

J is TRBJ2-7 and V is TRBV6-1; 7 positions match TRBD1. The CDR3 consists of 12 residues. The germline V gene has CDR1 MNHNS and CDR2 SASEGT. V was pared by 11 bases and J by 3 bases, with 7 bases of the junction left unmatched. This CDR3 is CACDRDSYEQYF. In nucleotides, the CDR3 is TGTGCCTGCGACCGGGACAGCTACGAGCAGTACTTC.

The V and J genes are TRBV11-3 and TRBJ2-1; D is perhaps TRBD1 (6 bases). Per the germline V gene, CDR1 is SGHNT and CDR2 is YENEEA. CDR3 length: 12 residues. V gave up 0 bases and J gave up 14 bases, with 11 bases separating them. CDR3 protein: CASSLEEGVKFF. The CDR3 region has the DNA TGTGCCAGCAGCTTAGAAGAGGGGGTTAAGTTCTTC.

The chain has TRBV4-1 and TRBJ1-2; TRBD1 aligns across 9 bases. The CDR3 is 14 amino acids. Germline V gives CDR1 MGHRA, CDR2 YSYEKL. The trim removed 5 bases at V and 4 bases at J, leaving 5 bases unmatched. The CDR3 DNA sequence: TGCGCCAGCAGCTCTCAGACAGGGGGCTATGGCTACACCTTC. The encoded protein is CASSSQTGGYGYTF.

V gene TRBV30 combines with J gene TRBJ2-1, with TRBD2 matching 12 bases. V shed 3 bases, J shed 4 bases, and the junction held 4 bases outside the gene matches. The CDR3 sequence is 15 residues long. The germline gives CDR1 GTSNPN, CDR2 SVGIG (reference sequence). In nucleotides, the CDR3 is TGTGCCTGGAGAGGCCTAGCGGGGGGGTACAATGAGCAGTTCTTC. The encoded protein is CAWRGLAGGYNEQFF.

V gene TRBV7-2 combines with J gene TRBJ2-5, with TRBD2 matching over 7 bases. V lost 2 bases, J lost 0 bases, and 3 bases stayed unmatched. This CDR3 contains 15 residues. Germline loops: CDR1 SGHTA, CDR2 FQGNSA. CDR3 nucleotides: TGTGCCAGCAGCTTATTGGGGGGGTACCAAGAGACCCAGTACTTC. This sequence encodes CASSLLGGYQETQYF.

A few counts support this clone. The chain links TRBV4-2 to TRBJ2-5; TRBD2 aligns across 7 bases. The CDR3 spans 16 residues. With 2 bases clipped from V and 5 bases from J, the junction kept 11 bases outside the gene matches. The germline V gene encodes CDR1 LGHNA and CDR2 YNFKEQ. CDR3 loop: CASSQSGTTGGETQYF. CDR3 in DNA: TGTGCCAGCAGCCAATCTGGGACTACCGGGGGGGAGACCCAGTACTTC.

This chain's CDR3 is CATSRGGERAPLHF. The CDR3 DNA is TGTGCCACCAGCAGAGGTGGGGAGCGTGCACCCCTCCACTTT. The chain couples TRBV15 to TRBJ1-6; D uncertain. This CDR3 spans 14 amino acids. The germline V gene has CDR1 LNHNV and CDR2 YYDKDF (reference sequence). The V gene lost 1 base and the J gene lost 11 bases, with 12 bases spanning the gap.

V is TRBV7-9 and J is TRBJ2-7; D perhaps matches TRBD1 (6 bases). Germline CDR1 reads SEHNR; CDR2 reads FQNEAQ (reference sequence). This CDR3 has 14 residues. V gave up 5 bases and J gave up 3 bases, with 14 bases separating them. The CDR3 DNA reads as TGTGCCAGCAGCCGATCCGGGACATACTACGAGCAGTACTTC. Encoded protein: CASSRSGTYYEQYF.

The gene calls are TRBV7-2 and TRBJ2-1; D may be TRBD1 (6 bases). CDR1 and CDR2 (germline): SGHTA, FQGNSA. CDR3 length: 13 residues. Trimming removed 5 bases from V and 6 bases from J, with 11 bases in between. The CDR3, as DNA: TGTGCCAGCAGCCTCCGCAGGGGCAATGAGCAGTTCTTC. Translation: CASSLRRGNEQFF.

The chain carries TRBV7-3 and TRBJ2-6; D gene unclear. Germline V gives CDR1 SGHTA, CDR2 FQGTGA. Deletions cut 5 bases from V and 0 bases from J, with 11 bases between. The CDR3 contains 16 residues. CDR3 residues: CASSPAVLSGANVLTF. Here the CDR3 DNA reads TGTGCCAGCAGCCCTGCGGTTCTCTCTGGGGCCAACGTCCTGACTTTC.

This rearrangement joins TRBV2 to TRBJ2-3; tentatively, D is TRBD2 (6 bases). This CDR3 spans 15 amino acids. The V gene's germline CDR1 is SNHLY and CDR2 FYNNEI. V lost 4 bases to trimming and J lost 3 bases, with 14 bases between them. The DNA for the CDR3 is TGTGCCAGCAGTGCCTCCGGGGGTTTTACAGATACGCAGTATTTT. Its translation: CASSASGGFTDTQYF. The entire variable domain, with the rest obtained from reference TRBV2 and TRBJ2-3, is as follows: EPEVTQTPSHQVTQMGQEVILRCVPISNHLYFYWYRQILGQKVEFLVSFYNNEISEKSEIFDDQFSVERPDGSNFTLKIRSTKLEDSAMYFCASSASGGFTDTQYFGPGTRLTVL.

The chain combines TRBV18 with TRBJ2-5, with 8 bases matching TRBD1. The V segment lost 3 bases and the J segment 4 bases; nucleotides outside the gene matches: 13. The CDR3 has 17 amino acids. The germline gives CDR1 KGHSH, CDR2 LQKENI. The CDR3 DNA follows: TGTGCCAGCTCACCCAAGGACAGGGCGGTGAATTCAGAGACCCAGTACTTC. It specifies CASSPKDRAVNSETQYF.

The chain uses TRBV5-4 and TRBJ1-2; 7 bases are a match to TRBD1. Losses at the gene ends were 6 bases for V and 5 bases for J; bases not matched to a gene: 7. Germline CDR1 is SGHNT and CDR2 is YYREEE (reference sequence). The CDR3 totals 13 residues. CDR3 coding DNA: TGTGCCAGCAAGAGACAGGGCCTATATGGCTACACCTTC. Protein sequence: CASKRQGLYGYTF.

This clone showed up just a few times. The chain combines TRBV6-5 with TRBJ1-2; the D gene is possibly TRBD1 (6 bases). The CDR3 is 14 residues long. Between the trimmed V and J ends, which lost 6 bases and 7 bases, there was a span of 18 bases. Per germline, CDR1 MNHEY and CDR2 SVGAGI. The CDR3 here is CASSRREGVGGYTF. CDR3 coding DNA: TGTGCCAGCAGCCGAAGGGAGGGGGTGGGTGGCTACACCTTC.